This T cell receptor (beta chain) comes out of a study of memory CD4+ T cells and cytomegalovirus serostatus. Single viable CD3+CD4+CD8-CD45RO+ cells were sorted as the memory CD4+ T cells. TCRdb keeps only in-frame clones here, not all; method: immunoSEQ multiplex PCR. The data contain 55,000 to 80,000 clones, more than 75% of them singletons. This sequence was found in an adult in good health and CMV-seropositive. Source material: memory CD4+ T cells from blood.

The DNA for the CDR3 is TGTGCCAGCAGTCCGGAGGGCACAGATACGCAGTATTTT. Translation: CASSPEGTDTQYF. The chain combines TRBV2 with TRBJ2-3; D is perhaps TRBD2 (5 bases). Germline lookup yields CDR1 SNHLY and CDR2 FYNNEI. This CDR3 region has 13 residues. Trimming cost V 5 bases and J 1 base, with 7 bases left between them.